These T cell receptor beta chains were read from a single sample in a study of beta chain features in type 1 diabetes. Profiling relied on immunoSEQ multiplex PCR, and the TCRdb table lists in-frame clones only, not all of them. The data hold roughly 180,000 clones, with 7.5% to 8.5% observed a single time. Sequenced material: central memory CD4+ T cells from blood. The source is a man aged 18-30 years with type 1 diabetes. CDR3s include the opening cysteine and the closing phenylalanine or tryptophan. Fields, in order: CDR3 protein, CDR3 DNA, D gene, J gene, clone size, V gene. D genes are given only for firm matches. The size of a clone is reported for some rows only, either as once, few or many, or as a class for expanded clones.

CASSSPGVVTYEQYF,TGTGCCAGCAGTTCGCCAGGGGTAGTCACCTACGAGCAGTACTTC,-,TRBJ2-7,-,TRBV28
CAWSSANYGYTF,TGTGCCTGGAGTTCGGCTAACTATGGCTACACCTTC,-,TRBJ1-2,few,TRBV30
CASSDQGARAKNIQYF,TGTGCCAGCAGTGACCAGGGGGCGCGAGCCAAAAACATTCAGTACTTC,TRBD1,TRBJ2-4,few,TRBV6-1
CASILARGTGELFF,TGTGCCAGCATACTAGCACGGGGGACCGGGGAGCTGTTTTTT,-,TRBJ2-2,few,TRBV6-1
CASSASTGDTEAFF,TGTGCCAGCAGCGCTTCCACAGGGGACACTGAAGCTTTCTTT,TRBD1,TRBJ1-1,-,TRBV9
CASSPWTGGRLQYF,TGTGCCAGCAGCCCCTGGACGGGAGGGCGTTTGCAGTACTTC,TRBD2,TRBJ2-7,few,TRBV14
CASSLATSYEQYF,TGTGCCAGCTCACTAGCGACCTCCTACGAGCAGTACTTC,-,TRBJ2-7,few,TRBV18
CASRRTGVNYGYTF,TGTGCCAGCAGACGCACAGGGGTTAACTATGGCTACACCTTC,TRBD1,TRBJ1-2,-,TRBV25-1
CASSPTGNTEAFF,TGTGCCAGCAGTCCCACAGGGAACACTGAAGCTTTCTTT,-,TRBJ1-1,few,TRBV6-5
CASSSNSGSQETQYF,TGTGCCAGCAGCTCCAATAGCGGCTCGCAAGAGACCCAGTACTTC,-,TRBJ2-5,-,TRBV7-9
CASTPEGGAYNEQFF,TGTGCCAGCACCCCTGAAGGAGGGGCCTACAATGAGCAGTTCTTC,-,TRBJ2-1,few,TRBV28
CASSRPGRASEKLFF,TGTGCCAGCAGCCGACCCGGGCGGGCCAGTGAAAAACTGTTTTTT,-,TRBJ1-4,-,TRBV9
CASSGGTRGRRWEETQYF,TGTGCCAGCAGCGGAGGTACGAGGGGGCGACGGTGGGAAGAGACCCAGTACTTC,TRBD1,TRBJ2-5,-,TRBV7-2
CAIRETGNTEAFF,TGTGCCATCAGAGAGACAGGGAACACTGAAGCTTTCTTT,-,TRBJ1-1,-,TRBV10-3
CASSRAGVDGEQFF,TGTGCCAGCAGTCGAGCGGGAGTGGACGGTGAGCAGTTCTTC,TRBD2,TRBJ2-1,-,TRBV28
CASSPGGKTRTDTQYF,TGTGCCAGCAGCCCAGGGGGCAAGACTCGCACAGATACGCAGTATTTT,TRBD1,TRBJ2-3,many,TRBV28
CASSYRVNTGELFF,TGTGCCAGCAGTTATAGAGTGAACACCGGGGAGCTGTTTTTT,-,TRBJ2-2,few,TRBV28
CASSPEAGGWNEQFF,TGTGCCAGCAGCCCAGAGGCGGGAGGCTGGAATGAGCAGTTCTTC,TRBD2,TRBJ2-1,many,TRBV7-2
CAWRGQGVSTDTQYF,TGTGCCTGGAGGGGACAGGGGGTGAGCACAGATACGCAGTATTTT,TRBD1,TRBJ2-3,-,TRBV30
CASSLGFGGDTEAFF,TGCGCCAGCAGCTTGGGCTTCGGGGGTGACACTGAAGCTTTCTTT,-,TRBJ1-1,-,TRBV5-1
CASSVDSGRTGELFF,TGTGCCAGCAGCGTAGACAGCGGGAGAACCGGGGAGCTGTTTTTT,TRBD2,TRBJ2-2,-,TRBV9
CASRLFASGTIDEQFF,TGTGCCAGCAGGCTCTTTGCTAGCGGGACGATCGATGAGCAGTTCTTC,TRBD2,TRBJ2-1,-,TRBV5-6
CASRNRGRGDTEAFF,TGTGCCAGTAGAAACAGGGGGCGCGGGGACACTGAAGCTTTCTTT,TRBD1,TRBJ1-1,few,TRBV19
CASSDGANTGELFF,TGCGCCAGCAGCGATGGAGCGAACACCGGGGAGCTGTTTTTT,-,TRBJ2-2,-,TRBV5-1
CASSRGGTRTYNEQFF,TGTGCCAGCAGTAGAGGGGGAACAAGGACCTACAATGAGCAGTTCTTC,-,TRBJ2-1,-,TRBV28
CASSDYDRGTQYF,TGTGCCAGCAGTGATTACGACCGGGGGACCCAGTACTTC,-,TRBJ2-5,few,TRBV25-1
CASSLGSGSGANVLTF,TGCGCCAGCAGCCTGGGGAGCGGCTCTGGGGCCAACGTCCTGACTTTC,-,TRBJ2-6,-,TRBV5-1
CAQGQGDGQPQHF,TGTGCCCAGGGACAGGGGGACGGTCAGCCCCAGCATTTT,TRBD1,TRBJ1-5,-,TRBV30
CAWSYNTGELFF,TGTGCCTGGAGCTATAACACCGGGGAGCTGTTTTTT,-,TRBJ2-2,-,TRBV30
CASSLGGANTGELFF,TGCGCCAGCAGCTTGGGGGGGGCGAACACCGGGGAGCTGTTTTTT,-,TRBJ2-2,few,TRBV5-1
CASSITQTGLRANVLTF,TGTGCCAGTAGTATAACCCAGACTGGTCTGAGGGCCAACGTCCTGACTTTC,-,TRBJ2-6,few,TRBV19
CASSRGGTYEQYF,TGTGCCAGCAGCCGCGGGGGGACCTACGAGCAGTACTTC,TRBD2,TRBJ2-7,-,TRBV7-9
CASSSGRLAGTADEQFF,TGTGCCAGCAGCTCGGGTCGACTAGCGGGGACGGCGGATGAGCAGTTCTTC,TRBD2,TRBJ2-1,few,TRBV7-9
CASSADRGRDIQYF,TGTGCCAGCAGCGCAGACAGGGGGCGAGACATTCAGTACTTC,TRBD1,TRBJ2-4,-,TRBV7-2
CASTRDRVNNSPLHF,TGTGCCAGCACCCGGGACAGGGTAAATAATTCACCCCTCCACTTT,TRBD1,TRBJ1-6,few,TRBV7-2
CASSPRTGTEKLFF,TGTGCCAGCAGCCCAAGGACAGGGACGGAAAAACTGTTTTTT,TRBD1,TRBJ1-4,few,TRBV9
CASSQTLAGVGELFF,TGTGCCAGCAGCCAGACCCTAGCGGGAGTGGGGGAGCTGTTTTTT,TRBD2,TRBJ2-2,few,TRBV14
CASSTGLLNNSPLHF,TGTGCCAGCAGTACCGGGTTGTTGAATAATTCACCCCTCCACTTT,-,TRBJ1-6,few,TRBV6-5
CASSLSSDTYEQYF,TGCGCCAGCAGCCTATCTAGCGACACCTACGAGCAGTACTTC,-,TRBJ2-7,-,TRBV4-1
CASSLGRGGEKLFF,TGTGCCAGCAGCCTTGGCAGGGGTGGCGAAAAACTGTTTTTT,-,TRBJ1-4,-,TRBV7-9
CASSVGRATGELFF,TGTGCCAGCAGCGTAGGCAGGGCCACCGGGGAGCTGTTTTTT,-,TRBJ2-2,few,TRBV9
CASSAGQSLQETQYF,TGTGCCAGCAGTGCCGGACAGTCACTTCAAGAGACCCAGTACTTC,-,TRBJ2-5,few,TRBV2
CASSTTGYYGYTF,TGTGCCAGCAGCACAACAGGATACTATGGCTACACCTTC,-,TRBJ1-2,few,TRBV7-2
CASSLIGRGADTQYF,TGTGCCAGCAGCTTAATCGGGCGGGGGGCCGATACGCAGTATTTT,TRBD2,TRBJ2-3,few,TRBV7-2
CASSLSRSTDTQYF,TGTGCCAGCAGCTTATCTAGAAGCACAGATACGCAGTATTTT,-,TRBJ2-3,-,TRBV5-4
CATNGGSYNEQFF,TGTGCCACCAATGGTGGCAGCTACAATGAGCAGTTCTTC,-,TRBJ2-1,many,TRBV2
CASSPAGTGISTDTQYF,TGTGCCAGCAGCCCAGCCGGGACAGGGATTAGCACAGATACGCAGTATTTT,TRBD1,TRBJ2-3,-,TRBV9
CASSQLAGGHDTQYF,TGCGCCAGCAGCCAACTAGCGGGGGGGCACGATACGCAGTATTTT,TRBD2,TRBJ2-3,few,TRBV4-1
CASSSGQVYEQYF,TGTGCCAGCAGCTCAGGACAGGTATACGAGCAGTACTTC,TRBD1,TRBJ2-7,many,TRBV28
CASSLSTGGRDTQYF,TGTGCCAGCAGTTTATCGACGGGAGGGAGGGATACGCAGTATTTT,TRBD2,TRBJ2-3,few,TRBV27
CSAQTSSTDTQYF,TGCAGCGCGCAGACTAGCAGCACAGATACGCAGTATTTT,TRBD2,TRBJ2-3,-,TRBV29-1
CASSKAGTGLGRELFF,TGTGCCAGCAGCAAAGCGGGGACAGGGCTGGGCCGGGAGCTGTTTTTT,-,TRBJ2-2,-,TRBV21-1
CASSAPPGQGGDTQYF,TGTGCCAGTAGTGCTCCTCCGGGACAGGGTGGAGATACGCAGTATTTT,TRBD1,TRBJ2-3,few,TRBV19
CASSSWTSGRAHEQFF,TGTGCCAGCAGCTCCTGGACTAGCGGGAGGGCCCATGAGCAGTTCTTC,TRBD2,TRBJ2-1,-,TRBV11-2
CAGGGGGLNTEAFF,TGTGCCGGAGGAGGTGGGGGCCTGAACACTGAAGCTTTCTTT,-,TRBJ1-1,few,TRBV30
CASSYSLDPNQPQHF,TGTGCCAGCAGTTACTCGTTAGATCCGAATCAGCCCCAGCATTTT,-,TRBJ1-5,few,TRBV6-5
CATTDGLYSYGYTF,TGTGCCACCACTGACGGACTTTATAGCTATGGCTACACCTTC,-,TRBJ1-2,-,TRBV6-6
CASSQTLTSTGINEQFF,TGCGCCAGCAGCCAAACCCTCACTAGCACAGGAATCAATGAGCAGTTCTTC,-,TRBJ2-1,many,TRBV4-3